A single sample is the source of the 7 T cell receptor beta chains below, sequenced in a study of tumor-infiltrating lymphocytes in oesophageal squamous cell carcinoma. One entry per CDR3 protein, called by TCRdb with MiXCR from the PCR reads. The repertoire holds 15,000 to 20,000 distinct CDR3 sequences, with approximately 46% as singletons. Sequenced: blood. These receptors all stem from a female donor with esophageal squamous cell carcinoma.

This clonotype came up a few times. The chain combines TRBV15 with TRBJ2-5; D ambiguous. Matching the DNA end better, TRBJ2-1 makes the J call doubtful. This CDR3 is built from 13 residues. Germline V gene data show CDR1 as LNHNV and CDR2 as YYDKDF (reference sequence). CDR3 DNA sequence: TGTGCCACCAGCAGAGATAGGCGCGTTGAGCAGTTCTTC. The encoded protein is CATSRDRRVEQFF.

The chain recombines TRBV7-6 with TRBJ2-3; D is uncertain. CDR1 and CDR2 from the germline V gene are SGHVS and FNYEAQ. Trimming took 5 bases from V and 2 from J, leaving 11 bases between them. The CDR3 sequence is 14 residues long. CDR3 sequence: CASSRTVNTDTQYF. The CDR3 DNA reads TGTGCCAGCAGCCGGACGGTAAACACAGATACGCAGTATTTT.

This clonotype came up a few times. The chain links TRBV6-1 to TRBJ2-1, with unresolved D. CDR3 length: 14 residues. Germline V lookup: CDR1 MNHNS, CDR2 SASEGT. Trimming removed 4 bases at V and 8 bases at J, with 15 bases between. CDR3 sequence (DNA): TGTGCCAGCAGTGCGACCTACAGTAACCATGAGCAGTTCTTC. It specifies CASSATYSNHEQFF.

The chain uses TRBV6-1 and TRBJ2-1, with TRBD1 matching over 7 bases. The trim removed 6 bases at V and 5 bases at J, leaving 7 bases unmatched. The CDR3 consists of 14 residues. Germline V gene lookup returns CDR1 MNHNS and CDR2 SASEGT. CDR3 DNA sequence: TGTGCCAGCAGAGACCTGGGACAGCACAATGAGCAGTTCTTC. It codes for CASRDLGQHNEQFF.

In nucleotides, the CDR3 is TGTGCCAGCAGTTCTTTTCTTAGCGGGGTGGGAGAGACCCAGTACTTC. Residues: CASSSFLSGVGETQYF. The chain combines TRBV28 with TRBJ2-5; 8 bases line up with TRBD2. This CDR3 is built from 16 residues. Germline values: CDR1 MDHEN, CDR2 SYDVKM. The V gene end was trimmed by 4 bases and the J gene end by 4 bases; junction bases not matched to a gene: 11.

The sample holds a few counts of this clonotype. The rearrangement uses TRBV11-3 and TRBJ2-5; maybe TRBD1 (6 bases). CDR3 length equals 14 residues. The V and J ends lost 2 bases and 1 base respectively, with 8 bases between them. The germline V gene has CDR1 SGHNT and CDR2 YENEEA. The CDR3 sequence is CASSLSDSQETQYF. DNA of the CDR3: TGTGCCAGCAGCTTATCGGACAGCCAAGAGACCCAGTACTTC.

The V call is TRBV11-2, the J call TRBJ2-7; 7 nucleotides agree with TRBD1. The DNA end is more similar to TRBJ2-5, so the J call may be wrong. This CDR3 contains 13 residues. CDR1 is SGHAT, CDR2 FQNNGV, per germline. The CDR3 bases are TGTGCCAGCAGCCCTGACAGGGAAGAGACCCAGTACTTC. This encodes CASSPDREETQYF.